Here is one TCR beta chain with its context. This sample stems from a study of T cells in Graves' hyperthyroidism and ophthalmopathy. The CDR3 is made up of 16 amino acids. With V trimmed by 1 base and J by 0 bases, 3 bases remained unmatched. Germline CDR1 and CDR2: MGHRA and YSYEKL. TCR beta CDR3 region amplification was performed from RNA transcripts. HTBI primers were employed in a first-round RT-PCR of the TCR CDR3. TCRdb re-called the multiplex PCR reads through MiXCR, storing one row per CDR3 protein. The sample comprises about 290,000 distinct CDR3 sequences, 13% of which are singletons, and 7.8% rests with the top ten.

Specimen: blood. J is TRBJ2-1 and V is TRBV4-1; 7 bases are shared with TRBD2. The sequence was collected from a woman in her twenties or thirties with Graves' hyperthyroidism that later progressed to Graves' ophthalmopathy. The CDR3 sequence: CASSQASGHSYNEQFF. The DNA for the CDR3 is TGCGCCAGCAGCCAAGCTAGCGGTCACTCCTACAATGAGCAGTTCTTC.